This TCR beta chain is from a study of breast tumors, draining lymph nodes, adjacent tissues. Axillary draining lymph nodes of breast cancer patients supplied the node samples. There are many counts of this clonotype. TCRdb used MiXCR to reprocess the multiplex PCR reads, holding one entry per CDR3 protein. Of about 230,000 distinct CDR3 sequences listed, approximately 29% are singletons. Germline trimming cut 4 bases from V and 9 bases from J; bases unmatched to any gene: 5. The CDR3 runs to 13 residues. From germline, CDR1 is GTSNPN and CDR2 SVGIG (reference sequence). The sequencing sample was made of axillary lymph node tissue. This sequence joins TRBV30 and TRBJ1-6, with TRBD1 identical over 8 bases. The sequence derives from a female donor with breast cancer. Some clones in this sample may be carry-over from other donors' samples. The CDR3 reads CAWNLQGASPLHF. Here the CDR3 DNA reads TGTGCCTGGAACCTTCAGGGGGCTTCACCCCTCCACTTT. Drawing the rest from reference TRBV30 and TRBJ1-6, the complete variable domain is SQTIHQWPATLVQPVGSPLSLECTVEGTSNPNLYWYRQAAGRGLQLLFYSVGIGQISSEVPQNLSASRPQDRQFILSSKKLLLSDSGFYLCAWNLQGASPLHFGNGTRLTVT.